A selection of T cell receptor beta chains follows, all from one sample in a study of T cell clones after liver transplantation. Clones were sequenced by immunoSEQ multiplex PCR, and TCRdb holds only the in-frame ones, with some missing. The sample contains some 80,000 clones, 80% to 90% of which appear only once. Specimen: CD4+ T cells from blood, collected around 50 months after liver transplant. The receptors come from a human patient who received a liver transplant. Some T cells may have come from the graft donor. Both conserved end residues are part of each CDR3. The order of the fields is J gene, V gene, D gene, clone size, CDR3 DNA, CDR3 protein. D genes are given only for firm matches. Size values are once, few and many counts, or a class for expanded clones, and some rows have none.

J gene: TRBJ1-4
V gene: TRBV2
D gene: NA
clone size: NA
CDR3 DNA: TGTGCCAGCAGTGTCTCCAGTTCGAATGAAAAACTGTTTTTT
CDR3 protein: CASSVSSSNEKLFF

J gene: TRBJ2-2
V gene: TRBV6-1
D gene: NA
clone size: NA
CDR3 DNA: TGTGCCAGCAGTGCTTTTAGAGAAATTGCCGGGGAGCTGTTTTTT
CDR3 protein: CASSAFREIAGELFF

J gene: TRBJ2-7
V gene: TRBV19
D gene: TRBD2
clone size: NA
CDR3 DNA: TGTGCCAGTAGAGAACTAGCGGGGATAGGCGAGCAGTACTTC
CDR3 protein: CASRELAGIGEQYF

J gene: TRBJ2-3
V gene: TRBV7-6
D gene: NA
clone size: NA
CDR3 DNA: TGTGCCAGCAGCCCCCTGACGGGTACAGATACGCAGTATTTT
CDR3 protein: CASSPLTGTDTQYF

J gene: TRBJ2-7
V gene: TRBV13
D gene: TRBD2
clone size: NA
CDR3 DNA: TGTGCCAGCAGCTCAAGCAGCGGGAGTCTCCCCCTCGAGCAGTACTTC
CDR3 protein: CASSSSSGSLPLEQYF

J gene: TRBJ2-3
V gene: TRBV2
D gene: NA
clone size: NA
CDR3 DNA: TGTGCCAGCAGCTCCGGCACAGATACGCAGTATTTT
CDR3 protein: CASSSGTDTQYF

J gene: TRBJ2-3
V gene: TRBV5-6
D gene: NA
clone size: NA
CDR3 DNA: TGTGCCAGCAGCTTTGCCACCACAGATACGCAGTATTTT
CDR3 protein: CASSFATTDTQYF

J gene: TRBJ2-7
V gene: TRBV27
D gene: TRBD2
clone size: NA
CDR3 DNA: TGTGCCAGCAGTTTATCGTTGGGTCGTTGGGTGCGGGAGGGCCACGAGCAGTACTTC
CDR3 protein: CASSLSLGRWVREGHEQYF

J gene: TRBJ2-7
V gene: TRBV7-2
D gene: TRBD2
clone size: once
CDR3 DNA: TGTGCCAGCAGCTTCTTCCCGCAGCGGACTAGCGGGTACGAGCAGTACTTC
CDR3 protein: CASSFFPQRTSGYEQYF

J gene: TRBJ2-5
V gene: TRBV27
D gene: TRBD1
clone size: once
CDR3 DNA: TGTGCCAGCAGACGGGACAGGGTCTGGGCAGAGACCCAGTACTTC
CDR3 protein: CASRRDRVWAETQYF

J gene: TRBJ1-2
V gene: TRBV28
D gene: NA
clone size: NA
CDR3 DNA: TGTGCCAGCAGTTCGACCTCCGCCCCTCGGTATGGCTACACCTTC
CDR3 protein: CASSSTSAPRYGYTF

J gene: TRBJ1-1
V gene: TRBV18
D gene: NA
clone size: once
CDR3 DNA: TGTGCCAGCTCACAGACAGTGAACACTGAAGCTTTCTTT
CDR3 protein: CASSQTVNTEAFF

J gene: TRBJ2-7
V gene: TRBV9
D gene: TRBD1
clone size: NA
CDR3 DNA: TGTGCCAGCAGTGACCGGGACAGGGCGTACGAGCAGTACTTC
CDR3 protein: CASSDRDRAYEQYF

J gene: TRBJ1-1
V gene: TRBV4-1
D gene: TRBD1
clone size: large
CDR3 DNA: TGCGCCAGCAGCCGACAGACAGGGGGGACTGAAGCTTTCTTT
CDR3 protein: CASSRQTGGTEAFF

J gene: TRBJ2-3
V gene: TRBV5-1
D gene: TRBD2
clone size: NA
CDR3 DNA: TGCGCCAGCACTATTCTAGCGGGAGGACCAGATACGCAGTATTTT
CDR3 protein: CASTILAGGPDTQYF

J gene: TRBJ1-4
V gene: TRBV4-3
D gene: TRBD1
clone size: NA
CDR3 DNA: TGCGCCAGCAGCCAAGGGACAGGGACTGAAAAACTGTTTTTT
CDR3 protein: CASSQGTGTEKLFF

J gene: TRBJ2-1
V gene: TRBV4-1
D gene: TRBD2
clone size: once
CDR3 DNA: TGCGCCAGCAGCCATAGCGGGAGAAACCCCTACAATGAGCAGTTCTTC
CDR3 protein: CASSHSGRNPYNEQFF

J gene: TRBJ2-6
V gene: TRBV5-4
D gene: NA
clone size: NA
CDR3 DNA: TGTGCCAGCAGCTTCCGACAGTTCCCTCCTGGGGCCAACGTCCTGACTTTC
CDR3 protein: CASSFRQFPPGANVLTF

J gene: TRBJ2-7
V gene: TRBV19
D gene: TRBD1
clone size: few
CDR3 DNA: TGTGCCAGTAGTCCCGAGACAGGGAAGGTCTCCTACGAGCAGTACTTC
CDR3 protein: CASSPETGKVSYEQYF

J gene: TRBJ2-1
V gene: TRBV7-2
D gene: TRBD1
clone size: NA
CDR3 DNA: TGTGCCAGCAGCTCCCCGGGACAGGGAGGCTATGAGCAGTTCTTC
CDR3 protein: CASSSPGQGGYEQFF

J gene: TRBJ1-5
V gene: TRBV2
D gene: NA
clone size: NA
CDR3 DNA: TGTGCCAGCAGTACAGATAGCAATCAGCCCCAGCATTTT
CDR3 protein: CASSTDSNQPQHF

J gene: TRBJ2-1
V gene: TRBV6-5
D gene: TRBD2
clone size: NA
CDR3 DNA: TGTGCCAGCAGTTTAGCGGGGAAAAACAATGAGCAGTTCTTC
CDR3 protein: CASSLAGKNNEQFF

J gene: TRBJ1-4
V gene: TRBV28
D gene: NA
clone size: NA
CDR3 DNA: TGTGCCAGCAGTTCACAGGGAGGGGGTAATGAAAAACTGTTTTTT
CDR3 protein: CASSSQGGGNEKLFF

J gene: TRBJ1-5
V gene: TRBV14
D gene: TRBD1
clone size: NA
CDR3 DNA: TGTGCCAGCAAACAGGGGAGCCTTAGCAATCAGCCCCAGCATTTT
CDR3 protein: CASKQGSLSNQPQHF

J gene: TRBJ2-5
V gene: TRBV5-6
D gene: TRBD1
clone size: once
CDR3 DNA: TGTGCCAGCAGCCCAAGTCTAGTCGACAGGGGTAAGGAGACCCAGTACTTC
CDR3 protein: CASSPSLVDRGKETQYF

J gene: TRBJ2-5
V gene: TRBV5-1
D gene: TRBD2
clone size: NA
CDR3 DNA: TGCGCCAGCAGCTTGCAGCTAGCGGGAGAAGAGACCCAGTACTTC
CDR3 protein: CASSLQLAGEETQYF